This T cell receptor beta chain was retrieved from a study of blood T cell repertoires in COVID-19. Whole-study context: T cells, B-cell-depleted T cells, or PBMCs supplied cDNA or gDNA.

Produced via immunoSEQ multiplex PCR; TCRdb's table is partial and in-frame only. Of 100,000 to 150,000 clones in the sample, about 85% were seen once. CDR3 size: 16 residues. Between the trimmed V and J ends, which lost 10 bases and 6 bases, there was a span of 24 bases. Germline loops: CDR1 LNHDA, CDR2 SQIVND (reference sequence). The clonotype originates from a man aged 55-75 years with acute or convalescent COVID-19. This chain connects TRBV19 to TRBJ2-2; weak D call: TRBD2 (6 bases). Sequencing used peripheral blood. As DNA, the CDR3 is TGTGCCACCCCGAGTAGCGGTGAAAGTCTCCCCGGGGAGCTGTTTTTT. Its translation is CATPSSGESLPGELFF.